In this sample, the clone carrying this T cell receptor beta chain turned up a few times. This record comes from a study of T-cell reconstitution after alpha-beta-depleted transplantation in children. Preparation of the TCRbeta library used unique molecular identifiers. Each CDR3 protein gets one entry after TCRdb re-called the PCR reads with MiXCR. Among over 150,000 distinct CDR3 sequences listed, approximately 7% were seen once. Trimming took off 1 base at V and 2 bases at J, with 6 bases between the two ends. Germline lookup yields CDR1 SGHAT and CDR2 FQNNGV. CDR3 length equals 14 residues. The source is a human donor who donated a stem cell graft to a child with Wiskott-Aldrich syndrome. The chain couples TRBV11-2 to TRBJ2-1, with unresolved D. Sequenced material: PBMCs from the stem cell graft donor, taken from the stem cell graft. CDR3 sequence: CASSLVGTYNEQFF. CDR3 DNA sequence: TGTGCCAGCAGCTTAGTAGGGACCTACAATGAGCAGTTCTTC.